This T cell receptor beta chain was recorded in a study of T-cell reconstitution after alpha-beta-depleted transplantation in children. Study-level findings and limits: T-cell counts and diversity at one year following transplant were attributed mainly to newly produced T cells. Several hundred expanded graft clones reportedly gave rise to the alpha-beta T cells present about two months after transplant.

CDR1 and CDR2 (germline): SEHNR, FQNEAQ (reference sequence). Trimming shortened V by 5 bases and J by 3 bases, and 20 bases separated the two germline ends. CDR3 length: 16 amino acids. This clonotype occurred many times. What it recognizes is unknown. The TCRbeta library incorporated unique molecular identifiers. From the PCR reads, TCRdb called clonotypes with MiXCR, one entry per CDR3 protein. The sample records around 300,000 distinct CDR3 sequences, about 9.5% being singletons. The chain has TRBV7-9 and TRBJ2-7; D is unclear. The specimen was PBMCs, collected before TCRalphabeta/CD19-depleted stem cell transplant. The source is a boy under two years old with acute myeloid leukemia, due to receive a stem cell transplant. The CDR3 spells CASSPLSANTDYEQYF. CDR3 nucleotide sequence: TGTGCCAGCAGCCCCCTTTCCGCAAACACCGACTACGAGCAGTACTTC. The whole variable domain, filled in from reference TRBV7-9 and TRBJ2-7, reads DTGVSQNPRHKITKRGQNVTFRCDPISEHNRLYWYRQTLGQGPEFLTYFQNEAQLEKSRLLSDRFSAERPKGSFSTLEIQRTEQGDSAMYLCASSPLSANTDYEQYFGPGTRLTVT.